The T cell receptor (beta chain) under discussion was sequenced for a study of blood T cell repertoires in COVID-19. At the level of the study: Italy, Spain and the United States were the sources of the convalescent and acute COVID-19 samples. T cells, B-cell-depleted T cells, or PBMCs provided the cDNA or gDNA that served as material.

Authors' analysis steps: Reference gene primer amplification yielded estimated nucleated cell counts. The method was immunoSEQ multiplex PCR; TCRdb's version includes in-frame clones alone and lacks a portion of them. V and J calls and clone size are as listed in that table; D and trimming were resolved from the DNA. The repertoire holds around 200,000 clones, with approximately 83% as singletons. The CDR3 is 17 residues long. The V and J ends lost 5 bases and 3 bases, in that order; junction bases with no gene match: 13. Germline lookup yields CDR1 MNHEY and CDR2 SMNVEV (reference sequence). Sequencing was performed on peripheral blood. This TCR came from a human donor with acute or convalescent COVID-19. The donor label of this sample is uncertain. This sequence joins TRBV27 and TRBJ1-2; 9 bases align to TRBD1. CDR3 in DNA: TGTGCCAGCAGTCCGCTATCCCGACAGGGGGGGTACTATGGCTACACCTTC. It is translated as CASSPLSRQGGYYGYTF.